This TCR beta chain was recovered during a study of shared clonotypes between healthy human individuals. Study overall: A couple of female and three male donors aged 18 to 49 were enrolled. Study results and limitations: Though the depth was large, rarefaction showed that sorted-subset sequencing was incomplete.

Germline V gives CDR1 MNHGY, CDR2 SVAAGI. Trimming stripped 4 bases from V and 2 bases from J, with 15 bases between. The CDR3 sequence is 15 residues long. A remark on this clone: Its antigen is not known.

In the source study's methods: Junction-only sequences without quality scores came from ImmunoSEQ, so filtering differed. Profiled with immunoSEQ multiplex PCR; TCRdb holds only in-frame clones, not every one. The V and J calls and the clone size are those of that table, but D and trimming were determined from the DNA. Counted here are 1,400,000 or so clones, around 98.5% occurring once; the ten biggest clones make up roughly 0.35%. A split of CD4+ cells into CD45RA+ naive and CD45RA-negative memory subsets was performed. Sequencing was performed on naive CD4+ T cells sorted from blood. Described subset: CD45RA+ positively selected. The receptor was isolated from a man aged 30-40 years in good health. J is TRBJ2-7 and V is TRBV6-9, with D possibly being TRBD1 or TRBD2 (5 bases each). The CDR3 region is CASSSTGAETYEQYF. CDR3 in DNA: TGTGCCAGCAGTTCCACCGGGGCAGAGACCTACGAGCAGTACTTC.